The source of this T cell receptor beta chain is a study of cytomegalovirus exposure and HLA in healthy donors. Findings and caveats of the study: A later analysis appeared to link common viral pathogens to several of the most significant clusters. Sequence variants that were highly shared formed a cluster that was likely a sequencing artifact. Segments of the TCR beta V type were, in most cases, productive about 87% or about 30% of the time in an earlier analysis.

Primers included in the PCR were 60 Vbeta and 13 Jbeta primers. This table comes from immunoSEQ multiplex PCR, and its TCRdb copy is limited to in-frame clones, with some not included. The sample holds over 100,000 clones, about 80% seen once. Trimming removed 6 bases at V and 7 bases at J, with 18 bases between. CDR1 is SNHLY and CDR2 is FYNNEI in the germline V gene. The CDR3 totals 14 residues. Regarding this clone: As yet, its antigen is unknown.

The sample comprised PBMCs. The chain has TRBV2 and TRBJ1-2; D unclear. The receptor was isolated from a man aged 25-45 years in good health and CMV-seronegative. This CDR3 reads CASRRTDGRPGYTF. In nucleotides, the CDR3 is TGTGCCAGCAGACGGACTGATGGTAGACCTGGCTACACCTTC.